This TCR beta chain was documented in a study of response to subunit inactivated influenza vaccine. Findings and caveats of the study: Authors suggested few new T cells are recruited by each seasonal influenza vaccination.

This clonotype was seen a few times. Its antigen is unidentified. TCRdb itself ran the RT-PCR reads through MiXCR, one entry per CDR3 protein. The sample holds hundreds of thousands of distinct CDR3 sequences; about 15% are singletons and the top ten take 5.5% to 8%. Sample: PBMCs from blood, taken about 14 days before vaccination. This receptor was obtained from a man aged 50-59 years who received an inactivated influenza vaccine.

The CDR3: CASRKDRRAGYTF. In DNA form, the CDR3 reads TGTGCCAGCAGAAAGGACAGGCGCGCGGGCTACACCTTC. The chain links TRBV6-1 to TRBJ1-2, with TRBD1 matching 7 bases. The CDR3 consists of 13 residues. Germline V gene lookup returns CDR1 MNHNS and CDR2 SASEGT. The trim removed 6 bases at V and 8 bases at J, leaving 9 bases unmatched.